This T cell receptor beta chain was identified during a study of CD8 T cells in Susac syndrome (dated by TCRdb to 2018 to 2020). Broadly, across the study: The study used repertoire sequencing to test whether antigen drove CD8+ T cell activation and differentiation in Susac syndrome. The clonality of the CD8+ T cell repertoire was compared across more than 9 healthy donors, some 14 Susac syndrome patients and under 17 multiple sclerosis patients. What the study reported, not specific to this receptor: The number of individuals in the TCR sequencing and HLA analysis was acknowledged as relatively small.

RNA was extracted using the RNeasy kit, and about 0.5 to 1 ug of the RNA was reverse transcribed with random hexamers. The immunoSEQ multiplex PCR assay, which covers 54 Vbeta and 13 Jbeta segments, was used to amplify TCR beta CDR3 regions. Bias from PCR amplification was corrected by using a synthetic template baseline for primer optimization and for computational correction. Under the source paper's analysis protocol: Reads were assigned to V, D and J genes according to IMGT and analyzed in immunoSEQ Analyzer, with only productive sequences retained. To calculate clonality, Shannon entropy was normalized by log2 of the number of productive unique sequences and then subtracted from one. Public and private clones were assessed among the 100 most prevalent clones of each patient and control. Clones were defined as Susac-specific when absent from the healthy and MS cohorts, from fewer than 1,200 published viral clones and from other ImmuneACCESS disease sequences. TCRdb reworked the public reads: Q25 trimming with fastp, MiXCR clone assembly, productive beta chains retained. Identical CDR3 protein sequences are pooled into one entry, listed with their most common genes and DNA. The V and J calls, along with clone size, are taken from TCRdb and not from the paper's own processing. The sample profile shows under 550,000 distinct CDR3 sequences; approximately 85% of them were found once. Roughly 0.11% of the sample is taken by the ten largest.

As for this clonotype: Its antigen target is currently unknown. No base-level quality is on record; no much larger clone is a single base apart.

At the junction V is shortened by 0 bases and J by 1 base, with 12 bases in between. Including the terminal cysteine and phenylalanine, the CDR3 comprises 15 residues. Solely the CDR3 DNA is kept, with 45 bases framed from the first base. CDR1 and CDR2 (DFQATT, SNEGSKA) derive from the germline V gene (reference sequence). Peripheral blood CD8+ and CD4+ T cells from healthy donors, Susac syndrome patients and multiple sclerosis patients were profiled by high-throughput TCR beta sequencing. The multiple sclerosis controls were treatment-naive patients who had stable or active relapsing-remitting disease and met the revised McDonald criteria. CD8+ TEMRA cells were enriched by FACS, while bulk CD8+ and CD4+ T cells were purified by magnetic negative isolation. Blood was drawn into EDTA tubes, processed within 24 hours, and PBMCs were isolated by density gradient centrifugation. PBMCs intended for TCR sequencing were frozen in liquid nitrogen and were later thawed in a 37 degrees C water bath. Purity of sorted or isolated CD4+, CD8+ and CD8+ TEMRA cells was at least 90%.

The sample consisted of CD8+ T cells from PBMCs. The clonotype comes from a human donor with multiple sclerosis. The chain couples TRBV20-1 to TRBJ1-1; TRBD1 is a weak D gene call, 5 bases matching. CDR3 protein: CSARDFLGRNTEAFF. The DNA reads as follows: TGCAGTGCTAGAGATTTTCTGGGGCGGAACACTGAAGCTTTCTTT.